These 26 T cell receptor beta chains were all obtained from the same sample, sequenced in a study of shared clonotypes between healthy human individuals (dated by TCRdb to about 2020). Library construction relied on the immunoSEQ multiplex PCR assay. Imported from immuneACCESS, the table was reduced by TCRdb to in-frame sequences with V and J called. These copies leave out some clones; in studies compared against another copy, an unresolved V gene accounts for under half, and the cause of the remainder is not known. The sample table holds more than 2 million clones, of which 90% to 97% were seen once. The ten largest account for roughly 0.13% of the sample. Sequenced input: naive CD4+ T cells sorted from blood. The meaning of the sample's cell subset or site label: CD45RA+ positively selected. All receptors come from a man between 18 and 35 years old in good health.

This chain joins TRBV7-9 and TRBJ1-1, with 8 nucleotides matching TRBD1. This CDR3 spans 15 amino acids. The germline V gene encodes CDR1 SEHNR and CDR2 FQNEAQ (reference sequence). V dropped 4 bases and J dropped 1; count of bases not matched to a gene: 5. CDR3 DNA: TGTGCCAGCAGCTCCGGGACAGGACCGAACACTGAAGCTTTCTTT. It is translated as CASSSGTGPNTEAFF.

V usage is TRBV28 and J usage is TRBJ2-6, with D perhaps TRBD1 (7 bases). CDR1 and CDR2 from the germline V gene are MDHEN and SYDVKM. This CDR3 region has 15 residues. The V end lost 8 bases, the J end lost 4 bases, and 15 bases lay between the germline ends. The CDR3: CASAAGGGGANVLTF. For the CDR3, the DNA is TGTGCCAGCGCGGCAGGGGGAGGAGGGGCCAACGTCCTGACTTTC. The complete variable domain, with remaining parts taken from reference TRBV28 and TRBJ2-6, reads DVKVTQSSRYLVKRTGEKVFLECVQDMDHENMFWYRQDPGLGLRLIYFSYDVKMKEKGDIPEGYSVSREKKERFSLILESASTNQTSMYLCASAAGGGGANVLTFGAGSRLTVL.

The chain's CDR3 is CASSRALGTAINEQFF. The CDR3 bases are TGTGCCAGCAGCCGGGCGCTCGGGACAGCTATCAATGAGCAGTTCTTC. J is TRBJ2-1 and V is TRBV5-5; 7 bases line up with TRBD1. CDR3 size: 16 residues. The V gene's germline CDR1 is SGHKS and CDR2 YYEKEE (reference sequence). J gave up 6 bases and V 4 bases, and 13 bases lay outside the gene matches.

The chain couples TRBV19 to TRBJ1-5; no clear D gene. This CDR3 has 15 residues. V dropped 5 bases and J dropped 7 bases, with 18 bases sitting between them. Germline V lookup: CDR1 LNHDA, CDR2 SQIVND (reference sequence). The CDR3 sequence: CASSFWRDVGQPQHF. CDR3 bases: TGTGCCAGTAGTTTTTGGCGGGATGTCGGGCAGCCCCAGCATTTT.

This rearrangement joins TRBV10-2 to TRBJ2-5; no firm D call. The CDR3 is made up of 10 amino acids. In germline, CDR1 is WSHSY, CDR2 SAAADI. V gave up 4 bases and J gave up 10 bases, with 7 bases separating them. The CDR3 is CASSGVGQYF. CDR3 DNA: TGCGCCAGCAGTGGAGTAGGCCAGTACTTC.

The chain combines TRBV7-8 with TRBJ2-7; the match to TRBD1 covers 8 bases. The germline V gene has CDR1 SGHVS and CDR2 FQNEAQ. V lost 4 bases and J lost 0; bases outside the gene matches: 8. The CDR3 is made up of 16 amino acids. The CDR3 protein is CASSSRQGYSSYEQYF. The CDR3 DNA sequence: TGTGCCAGCAGCTCGAGACAGGGGTACAGCTCCTACGAGCAGTACTTC.

Regarding this clone: The same CDR3 arises from other DNA sequences in this sample as well. The gene calls are TRBV25-1 and TRBJ2-3; D gene uncertain. V lost 5 bases and J 3 bases, leaving 6 bases between the germline ends. Germline lookup yields CDR1 MGHDK and CDR2 SYGVNS. The CDR3 covers 12 residues. CDR3 in amino acids: CASSTRTDTQYF. In nucleotides, the CDR3 is TGTGCCAGCAGTACCAGGACAGATACGCAGTATTTT.

J is TRBJ1-1 and V is TRBV11-2; D gene ambiguous. Per germline, CDR1 SGHAT and CDR2 FQNNGV. The CDR3 length is 14 residues. The V and J ends lost 5 bases and 4 bases respectively, with 14 bases between them. The chain's CDR3 is CASSPRQWGTEAFF. The DNA for the CDR3 is TGTGCCAGCAGCCCCCGTCAGTGGGGCACTGAAGCTTTCTTT.

V gene TRBV6-1 combines with J gene TRBJ2-7; a weak D match, TRBD2 (5 bases). The V gene's germline CDR1 is MNHNS and CDR2 SASEGT. This CDR3 has 14 residues. The germline V and J ends were trimmed by 0 bases and 6 bases, with 12 bases remaining between them. This CDR3 is CASSEARVRGEQYF. The CDR3 DNA sequence: TGTGCCAGCAGTGAAGCTAGGGTTCGGGGCGAGCAGTACTTC.

The chain links TRBV18 to TRBJ2-6; the D is unclear. Germline CDR1 reads KGHSH; CDR2 reads LQKENI. Trimming cost V 1 base and J 0 bases, with 13 bases left between them. This CDR3 is built from 18 residues. The CDR3 region is CASSPQKVRSSGANVLTF. Written as DNA, the CDR3 is TGTGCCAGCTCACCACAAAAAGTCAGGAGCTCTGGGGCCAACGTCCTGACTTTC.

The chain combines TRBV18 with TRBJ2-2; TRBD1 is a possible D gene (5 bases). The germline V and J ends were trimmed by 3 bases and 1 base, with 9 bases remaining between them. The CDR3 has 15 residues. Germline CDR1 is KGHSH and CDR2 is LQKENI. CDR3 sequence: CASSPDTWNTGELFF. The CDR3 DNA reads TGTGCCAGCTCACCGGACACCTGGAACACCGGGGAGCTGTTTTTT.

The V gene is TRBV7-8, the J gene TRBJ2-3; 13 nucleotides line up with TRBD2. This CDR3 region has 16 residues. Trimming took 4 bases from V and 5 from J; bases not matched to a gene: 6. Looked up from germline, CDR1 is SGHVS and CDR2 is FQNEAQ. The CDR3: CASSSGLAGVIDTQYF. CDR3 in DNA: TGTGCCAGCAGCTCCGGACTAGCGGGAGTGATAGATACGCAGTATTTT.

J is TRBJ1-4 and V is TRBV5-8; 7 positions agree with TRBD1. Germline values: CDR1 SGHTS, CDR2 YDEGEE. CDR3 size: 15 residues. Losses at the gene ends were 4 bases for V and 5 bases for J; bases not matched to a gene: 8. The CDR3, as DNA: TGTGCCAGCAGCCCGAGACAGGGAAGAAATGAAAAACTGTTTTTT. It yields the protein CASSPRQGRNEKLFF.

This chain connects TRBV19 to TRBJ2-7, with D uncertain. The germline gives CDR1 LNHDA, CDR2 SQIVND (reference sequence). Trimming pared 3 bases from V and 2 bases from J, leaving 8 bases between. This CDR3 has 13 amino acids. Written as DNA, the CDR3 is TGTGCCAGTAGTATGAAGGTCCCCTACGAGCAGTACTTC. It is translated as CASSMKVPYEQYF.

The chain carries TRBV2 and TRBJ2-7; 8 bases map to TRBD2. V lost 5 bases, J lost 1 base, and 4 bases stayed unmatched. Germline CDR1 and CDR2: SNHLY and FYNNEI. The CDR3 has 14 residues. The DNA for the CDR3 is TGTGCCAGCAGTCCTCTAGCGGGTTCCTACGAGCAGTACTTC. Protein: CASSPLAGSYEQYF.

The chain links TRBV2 to TRBJ1-5; D may be TRBD1 (5 bases). CDR1 is SNHLY and CDR2 is FYNNEI in the germline V gene. V was shortened by 4 bases and J by 1 base, with 17 bases between the two germline ends. The CDR3 is 17 amino acids. CDR3 sequence: CASSVRGVNKSNQPQHF. The CDR3 coding sequence is TGTGCCAGCAGTGTAAGAGGGGTCAATAAAAGCAATCAGCCCCAGCATTTT.

The chain carries TRBV5-8 and TRBJ2-1, with D tentatively TRBD1 (6 bases). The CDR3 covers 15 residues. Trimming pared 4 bases from V and 0 bases from J, leaving 11 bases between. The V gene's germline CDR1 is SGHTS and CDR2 YDEGEE. The CDR3 bases are TGTGCCAGCAGCCCCGGGACACCCTCCTACAATGAGCAGTTCTTC. Amino acids: CASSPGTPSYNEQFF.

V is TRBV6-6 and J is TRBJ1-4, with D perhaps matching TRBD1 (6 bases). From germline, CDR1 is MNHNY and CDR2 SVGAGI (reference sequence). The CDR3 is 15 residues long. The V end lost 2 bases, the J end lost 3 bases, and 10 bases lay between the germline ends. In nucleotides, the CDR3 is TGTGCCAGCAGTTACCCCAGGGGAGCTAATGAAAAACTGTTTTTT. Protein: CASSYPRGANEKLFF.

The rearrangement joins TRBV7-3 to TRBJ1-1; 7 bases are shared with TRBD1. Germline CDR1 and CDR2: SGHTA and FQGTGA. This CDR3 is built from 15 residues. Losses at the gene ends were 5 bases for V and 4 bases for J; bases not matched to a gene: 10. The CDR3 reads CASSPGGAGSTEAFF. Here the CDR3 DNA reads TGTGCCAGCAGCCCAGGGGGGGCGGGTAGCACTGAAGCTTTCTTT. The full variable domain, its missing parts supplied by reference TRBV7-3 and TRBJ1-1, is GAGVSQTPSNKVTEKGKYVELRCDPISGHTALYWYRQSLGQGPEFLIYFQGTGAADDSGLPNDRFFAVRPEGSVSTLKIQRTERGDSAVYLCASSPGGAGSTEAFFGQGTRLTVV.

The chain carries TRBV15 and TRBJ2-3; D might be TRBD1 or TRBD2, each matching 5 bases. Germline CDR1 is LNHNV and CDR2 is YYDKDF (reference sequence). This CDR3 comprises 15 residues. The V end was cut by 4 bases, the J end by 0 bases, with 11 bases between. DNA for the CDR3: TGTGCCACCAGCACCGACAGAGGGAGCACAGATACGCAGTATTTT. Translated, it gives CATSTDRGSTDTQYF. Variable domain in full (rest from reference TRBV15 and TRBJ2-3): DAMVIQNPRYQVTQFGKPVTLSCSQTLNHNVMYWYQQKSSQAPKLLFHYYDKDFNNEADTPDNFQSRRPNTSFCFLDIRSPGLGDTAMYLCATSTDRGSTDTQYFGPGTRLTVL.

This clone is a singleton in its sample. The chain joins TRBV7-8 to TRBJ1-5; 10 bases agree with TRBD1. Germline trimming cut 2 bases from V and 2 bases from J; bases unmatched to any gene: 6. This CDR3 has 17 amino acids. Germline lookup yields CDR1 SGHVS and CDR2 FQNEAQ. Here the CDR3 DNA reads TGTGCCAGCAGCTTAAGAACCGGGACAGGGGGCAATCAGCCCCAGCATTTT. Encoded protein: CASSLRTGTGGNQPQHF.

For this clone: In the same sample, other DNA sequences code for this CDR3. As DNA, the CDR3 is TGCGCCAGCAGCCTAGGGCCATTGAACACTGAAGCTTTCTTT. Translation gives CASSLGPLNTEAFF. V is TRBV5-1 and J is TRBJ1-1; D remains ambiguous. The CDR3 extends over 14 amino acids. CDR1 is SGHRS, CDR2 YFSETQ, per germline. V dropped 4 bases and J dropped 0 bases, with 10 bases sitting between them.

This clone was observed a few times. The chain has TRBV16 and TRBJ2-2; D remains ambiguous. The V and J ends lost 0 bases and 6 bases respectively, with 5 bases between them. Germline CDR1 is KGHSY and CDR2 is FQNENV. CDR3 length: 13 amino acids. Here the CDR3 DNA reads TGTGCCAGCAGCCAATCGGTCCCCGGGGAGCTGTTTTTT. It encodes CASSQSVPGELFF.

The chain couples TRBV5-5 to TRBJ1-1; D is perhaps TRBD1 (6 bases). Per the germline V gene, CDR1 is SGHKS and CDR2 is YYEKEE (reference sequence). V shed 4 bases and J shed 4 bases, with 14 bases lying between them. This CDR3 is built from 14 residues. This CDR3 is CASSAPPGATEAFF. CDR3 DNA: TGTGCCAGCAGCGCCCCTCCAGGGGCCACTGAAGCTTTCTTT.

This clone showed up just once. The genes are TRBV27 and TRBJ2-5; TRBD2 might be the D (6 bases). CDR3 size: 18 residues. Trimming cost V 2 bases and J 4 bases, with 23 bases left between them. The germline V gene encodes CDR1 MNHEY and CDR2 SMNVEV (reference sequence). The DNA of the CDR3 is TGTGCCAGCAGTTTAGGGGCCAGGGCGGGGCCTAGGGGAGAGACCCAGTACTTC. Protein: CASSLGARAGPRGETQYF.

The chain is built from TRBV11-2 and TRBJ2-1; D may correspond to TRBD1 or TRBD2 (6 bases each). This CDR3 has 16 amino acids. Germline CDR1 and CDR2: SGHAT and FQNNGV. V was shortened by 3 bases and J by 3 bases, with 15 bases between the two germline ends. In nucleotides, the CDR3 is TGTGCCAGCAGCTTTTCTGGGGGGCGTGACTACAATGAGCAGTTCTTC. Its translation is CASSFSGGRDYNEQFF. Complete variable domain (other parts from reference TRBV11-2 and TRBJ2-1): EAGVAQSPRYKIIEKRQSVAFWCNPISGHATLYWYQQILGQGPKLLIQFQNNGVVDDSQLPKDRFSAERLKGVDSTLKIQPAKLEDSAVYLCASSFSGGRDYNEQFFGPGTRLTVL.